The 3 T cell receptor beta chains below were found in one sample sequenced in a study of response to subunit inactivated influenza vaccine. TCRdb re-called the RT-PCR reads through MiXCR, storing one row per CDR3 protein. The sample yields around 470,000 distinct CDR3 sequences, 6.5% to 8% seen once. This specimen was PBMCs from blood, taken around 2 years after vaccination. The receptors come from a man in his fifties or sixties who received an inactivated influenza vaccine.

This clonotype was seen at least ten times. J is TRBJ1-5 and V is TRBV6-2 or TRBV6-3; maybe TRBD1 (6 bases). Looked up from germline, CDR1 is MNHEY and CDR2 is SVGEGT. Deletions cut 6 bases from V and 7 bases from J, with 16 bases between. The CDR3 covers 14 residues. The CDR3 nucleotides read TGTGCCAGCAGCCTTCCGGGGGCGGCCCAGCCCCAGCATTTT. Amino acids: CASSLPGAAQPQHF.

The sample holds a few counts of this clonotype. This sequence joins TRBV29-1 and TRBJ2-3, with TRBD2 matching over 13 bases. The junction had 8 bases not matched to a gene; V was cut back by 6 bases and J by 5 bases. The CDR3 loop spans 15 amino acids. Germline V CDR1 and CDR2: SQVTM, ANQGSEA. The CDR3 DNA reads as TGCAGCGTCTCAACCCGACTAGCGGGGGGAGATACGCAGTATTTT. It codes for CSVSTRLAGGDTQYF.

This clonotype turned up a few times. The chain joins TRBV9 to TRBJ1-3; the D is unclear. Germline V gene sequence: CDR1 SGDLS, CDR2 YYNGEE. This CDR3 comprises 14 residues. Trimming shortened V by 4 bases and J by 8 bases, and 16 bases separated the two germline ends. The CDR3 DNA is TGTGCCAGCAGCCCCGGCTATAATCGAGACACCATATATTTT. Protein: CASSPGYNRDTIYF.